A selection of T cell receptor beta chains follows, all from one sample in a study of blood T cell repertoires in COVID-19. Only in-frame clones appear in the TCRdb table, and some are missing; sequencing was by immunoSEQ multiplex PCR. Among just over 200,000 clones listed, around 82% were seen once. The sequencing sample was made of peripheral blood. The receptors originated from a woman between 70 and 85 years old with acute or convalescent COVID-19. Both conserved end residues are part of each CDR3. A D gene is named only where the DNA matches it firmly. Part of the rows lack a size; the others show once, few, many or a class for expanded clones.

>TRBV30|-|TRBD2|18
CAWRGGSSGRASMNEQFF
>TRBV10-3|-|TRBD2|16
CAISSGLAGGDNEQFF
>TRBV7-9|-|TRBD2|15
CASSLASSGKETQYF
>TRBV24-1|-|TRBD2|16
CATSDFAGASVNEQFF
>TRBV3-1/TRBV3-2|-|-|12
CASSQNLQPQHF
>TRBV24-1|-|TRBD2|18
CATSGGTSGYSFTDTQYF
>TRBV5-1|-|TRBD2|17
CASSLGSGGLFGFEQYF
>TRBV14|-|TRBD1|16
CASSHLRDSENSPLHF
>TRBV19|-|-|19
CASSIDGREGSYSNQPQHF
>TRBV2|-|TRBD1|14
CASRPGQGYNEQFF
>TRBV27|once|TRBD2|17
CASSLSQTSNLYNEQFF
>TRBV30|-|-|13
CAWSVGLTDTQYF
>TRBV7-9|-|TRBD2|18
CASSLSGGLANSGNEQFF
>TRBV7-8|-|TRBD2|15
CASSRSGRAVDEQFF
>TRBV28|few|TRBD1|16
CASSYETGGADYGYTF
>TRBV4-1|once|TRBD1|18
CASSQVPGQGIMNTEAFF
>TRBV29-1|-|-|12
CSVEDFRREQFF
>TRBV6-5|-|TRBD2|14
CASLNLAGSYEQYF